The 21 T cell receptor beta chains listed next were all sequenced from one sample in a study of blood T cell repertoires in COVID-19. Here immunoSEQ multiplex PCR was the method, and the copy in TCRdb shows in-frame clones only, minus some. Of some 130,000 clones in the sample, more than 75% are singletons; the top ten hold about a tenth. Sample: peripheral blood. The receptors originated from a man between 60 and 75 years old who had recovered from COVID-19.

V and J are TRBV3-1 (or the pseudogene TRBV3-2) and TRBJ2-5; 12 bases map to TRBD1. The germline CDR1 and CDR2 sequences are LGHDT and YNNKEL (reference sequence). The CDR3 has 14 amino acids. J was trimmed by 5 bases and V by 10 bases; bases with no gene match: 8. CDR3 bases: TGTGCCACCCGGGACAGGGGGCCGAGGGAGACCCAGTACTTC. This encodes CATRDRGPRETQYF.

In DNA form, the CDR3 reads TGTGCCAGCAGTTACTCCGGGGGGGACACCGGGGAGCTGTTTTTT. Translating it yields CASSYSGGDTGELFF. The chain is built from TRBV6-2 or TRBV6-3 and TRBJ2-2; 8 nucleotides line up with TRBD2. Looked up from germline, CDR1 is MNHEY and CDR2 is SVGEGT. CDR3 length: 15 residues. Losses at the gene ends were 0 bases for V and 3 bases for J; bases not matched to a gene: 0.

This clone has a handful of counts. The chain links TRBV28 to TRBJ1-2, with TRBD1 as a possible D gene (5 bases). The CDR3 contains 16 residues. The V end was cut by 8 bases, the J end by 5 bases, with 24 bases between. Germline V CDR1 and CDR2: MDHEN, SYDVKM. The CDR3 spells CASSLGQGGTPYGYTF. CDR3 DNA sequence: TGTGCCAGCTCTTTGGGGCAGGGCGGAACCCCTTATGGCTACACCTTC.

The chain joins TRBV5-5 to TRBJ1-2; no reliable D call. Trimming took off 3 bases at V and 4 bases at J, with 10 bases between the two ends. CDR3 size: 13 residues. The germline CDR1 and CDR2 sequences are SGHKS and YYEKEE (reference sequence). The CDR3 protein is CASSSAAVYGYTF. DNA for the CDR3: TGTGCCAGCAGCTCGGCGGCAGTCTATGGCTACACCTTC. The whole variable domain, remainder taken from reference TRBV5-5 and TRBJ1-2, is DAGVTQSPTHLIKTRGQQVTLRCSPISGHKSVSWYQQVLGQGPQFIFQYYEKEERGRGNFPDRFSARQFPNYSSELNVNALLLGDSALYLCASSSAAVYGYTFGSGTRLTVV.

This clone has a single count. CDR3 protein: CASSVLTGSRNEQFF. As DNA, the CDR3 is TGTGCCAGCAGCGTGTTGACAGGTTCTAGGAATGAGCAGTTCTTC. This chain joins TRBV9 and TRBJ2-1, with TRBD1 as a possible D gene (6 bases). V was pared by 2 bases and J by 7 bases, with 16 bases between. Germline CDR1 and CDR2: SGDLS and YYNGEE. The CDR3 has 15 amino acids.

This clone was picked up one time. CDR3 nucleotides: TGCAGCGTTGAAGATCGACTAGCGGACCAAGAGACCCAGTACTTC. It is translated as CSVEDRLADQETQYF. The J gene is TRBJ2-5, the V gene TRBV29-1, with 9 bases fitting TRBD2. The CDR3 is 15 residues long. J was trimmed by 0 bases and V by 0 bases; bases with no gene match: 2. The germline CDR1 and CDR2 sequences are SQVTM and ANQGSEA.

The J gene is TRBJ2-1, the V gene TRBV13; 7 bases line up with TRBD1. Trimming removed 4 bases from V and 4 bases from J; junction bases left unmatched: 7. Germline lookup yields CDR1 PRHDT and CDR2 FYEKMQ (reference sequence). CDR3 length: 15 residues. The CDR3 nucleotides are TGTGCCAGCAGCTGGACAGGTGACCTTTACAATGAGCAGTTCTTC. This codes for CASSWTGDLYNEQFF.

The J gene is TRBJ2-5, the V gene TRBV3-1 (or the pseudogene TRBV3-2); 8 bases agree with TRBD1. Germline CDR1 LGHDT, CDR2 YNNKEL (reference sequence). V trimming: 1 base; J trimming: 3 bases; junction bases outside the gene matches: 7. This CDR3 has 16 residues. The CDR3 region has the DNA TGTGCCAGCAGCCAAGCAGGGACAGGCCTTAAAGAGACCCAGTACTTC. Protein product: CASSQAGTGLKETQYF.

The V and J genes are TRBV6-2 or TRBV6-3 and TRBJ1-5, with 7 bases lining up with TRBD1. Germline V lookup: CDR1 MNHEY, CDR2 SVGEGT. This CDR3 comprises 14 residues. The V segment lost 5 bases and the J segment 7 bases; nucleotides outside the gene matches: 8. The CDR3 spells CASSAQGLRQPQHF. DNA for the CDR3: TGTGCCAGCAGTGCACAGGGGTTGAGACAGCCCCAGCATTTT.

The genes are TRBV20-1 and TRBJ2-5, with D tentatively TRBD2 (5 bases). The CDR3 runs 14 residues. Germline lookup yields CDR1 DFQATT and CDR2 SNEGSKA (reference sequence). Trimming cost V 5 bases and J 3 bases, with 16 bases left between them. Here the CDR3 DNA reads TGCAGTGCTGGTGGGCGGACTGCCAAAGAGACCCAGTACTTC. This gives the protein CSAGGRTAKETQYF.

The chain employs TRBV5-1 and TRBJ2-2; 8 bases map to TRBD2. CDR3 length: 15 residues. Germline assignment: CDR1 SGHRS and CDR2 YFSETQ. Germline trimming cut 4 bases from V and 0 bases from J; bases unmatched to any gene: 2. CDR3 in DNA: TGCGCCAGCAGCCCAGCGGGGGCGAACACCGGGGAGCTGTTTTTT. Residues: CASSPAGANTGELFF.

The chain is built from TRBV5-6 and TRBJ1-4; 7 bases are a match to TRBD1. The CDR3 length is 15 residues. Germline lookup yields CDR1 SGHDT and CDR2 YYEEEE. V was pared by 5 bases and J by 3 bases, with 7 bases of the junction left unmatched. CDR3 sequence reads: CASRSQGTANEKLFF. DNA for the CDR3: TGTGCCAGCAGATCCCAAGGGACAGCTAATGAAAAACTGTTTTTT.

The J gene is TRBJ2-5, the V gene TRBV28; 7 nucleotides agree with TRBD1. Unmatched junction bases numbered 8, after V lost 4 bases and J lost 3 bases. The CDR3 contains 15 residues. Germline V gene data show CDR1 as MDHEN and CDR2 as SYDVKM. The DNA for the CDR3 is TGTGCCAGCAGTTCGGACAGGTTTCCAAAAGAGACCCAGTACTTC. The encoded protein is CASSSDRFPKETQYF.

In nucleotides, the CDR3 is TGTGCCAGCAGCCCAGGTCCTTCTGGAAACACCATATATTTT. Translated: CASSPGPSGNTIYF. This chain links TRBV7-2 with TRBJ1-3; D not resolved. V dropped 5 bases and J dropped 1 base, with 9 bases sitting between them. This CDR3 has 14 amino acids. Germline V gene sequence: CDR1 SGHTA, CDR2 FQGNSA.

The chain combines TRBV5-6 with TRBJ2-5, with D perhaps TRBD2 (5 bases). V gave up 1 base and J gave up 4 bases, with 8 bases separating them. The CDR3 contains 13 residues. CDR1 SGHDT and CDR2 YYEEEE come from the germline V gene. CDR3 bases: TGTGCCAGCAGCTTGAGGAGCGGAGAGACCCAGTACTTC. Protein: CASSLRSGETQYF. Full variable domain (missing parts from reference TRBV5-6 and TRBJ2-5): DAGVTQSPTHLIKTRGQQVTLRCSPKSGHDTVSWYQQALGQGPQFIFQYYEEEERQRGNFPDRFSGHQFPNYSSELNVNALLLGDSALYLCASSLRSGETQYFGPGTRLLVL.

This chain connects TRBV29-1 to TRBJ2-7; D uncertain. The CDR3 is 12 amino acids. The germline V gene has CDR1 SQVTM and CDR2 ANQGSEA. Trimming removed 4 bases from V and 2 bases from J, with 9 bases in between. The CDR3 nucleotides are TGCAGCGTTGCCAGTTCAGCCTACGAGCAGTACTTC. Protein sequence: CSVASSAYEQYF.

The V and J genes are TRBV24-1 and TRBJ2-1; 11 nucleotides line up with TRBD1. CDR3 length: 16 residues. In germline, CDR1 is KGHDR, CDR2 SFDVKD. V lost 4 bases, J lost 4 bases, and 5 bases stayed unmatched. The DNA for the CDR3 is TGTGCCACCAGTGACCTGGGACAGGGGGTTTACAATGAGCAGTTCTTC. Its protein product is CATSDLGQGVYNEQFF.

In this sample, this clone turned up a few times. V gene TRBV27 combines with J gene TRBJ1-1; TRBD1 agrees at 8 bases. The V gene's germline CDR1 is MNHEY and CDR2 SMNVEV (reference sequence). The V gene end was trimmed by 6 bases and the J gene end by 7 bases; junction bases not matched to a gene: 7. This CDR3 is 13 amino acids long. The CDR3 sequence: CASRPQGAGEAFF. DNA for the CDR3: TGTGCCAGCAGGCCTCAGGGGGCGGGTGAAGCTTTCTTT.

The rearrangement uses TRBV28 and TRBJ1-3; D ambiguous. Germline loops: CDR1 MDHEN, CDR2 SYDVKM. CDR3 length: 14 amino acids. Trimming removed 3 bases from V and 0 bases from J, with 6 bases in between. The CDR3 DNA sequence: TGTGCCAGCAGTTTGGGCGACTCTGGAAACACCATATATTTT. Translating gives CASSLGDSGNTIYF.

This chain connects TRBV5-5 to TRBJ1-5; 7 bases map to TRBD1. Losses at the gene ends were 0 bases for V and 0 bases for J; bases not matched to a gene: 3. Germline CDR1 SGHKS, CDR2 YYEKEE (reference sequence). The CDR3 totals 16 residues. Here the CDR3 DNA reads TGTGCCAGCAGCTTGGCCGGGACAGATAGCAATCAGCCCCAGCATTTT. It encodes CASSLAGTDSNQPQHF.

This rearrangement joins TRBV28 to TRBJ1-2; the D is unclear. The V end lost 6 bases, the J end lost 7 bases, and 12 bases lay between the germline ends. The CDR3 sequence is 12 residues long. Germline V gene data show CDR1 as MDHEN and CDR2 as SYDVKM. The CDR3 sequence: CASSPLGVGYTF. The CDR3 region has the DNA TGTGCCAGCAGCCCGCTAGGTGTTGGCTACACCTTC.